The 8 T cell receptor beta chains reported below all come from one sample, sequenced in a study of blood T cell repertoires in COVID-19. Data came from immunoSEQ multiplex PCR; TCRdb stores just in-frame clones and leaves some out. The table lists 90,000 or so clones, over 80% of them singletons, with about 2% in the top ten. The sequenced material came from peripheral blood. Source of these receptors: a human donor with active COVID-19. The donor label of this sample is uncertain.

The CDR3 loop is CASSFVGTGAQYF. As DNA, the CDR3 is TGTGCCAGCAGCTTCGTGGGCACGGGGGCCCAGTACTTC. The V gene is TRBV5-4, the J gene TRBJ2-5; TRBD2 is a possible D gene (6 bases). Trimming removed 2 bases at V and 9 bases at J, with 14 bases between. This CDR3 is built from 13 residues. Germline assignment: CDR1 SGHNT and CDR2 YYREEE (reference sequence).

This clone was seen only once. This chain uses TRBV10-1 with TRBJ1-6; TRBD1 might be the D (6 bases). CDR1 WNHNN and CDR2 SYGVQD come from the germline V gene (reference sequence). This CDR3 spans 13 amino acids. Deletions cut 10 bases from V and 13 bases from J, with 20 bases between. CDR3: CATPRQGPLPLHF. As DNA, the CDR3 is TGCGCCACCCCGAGGCAGGGGCCCCTCCCCCTCCACTTT.

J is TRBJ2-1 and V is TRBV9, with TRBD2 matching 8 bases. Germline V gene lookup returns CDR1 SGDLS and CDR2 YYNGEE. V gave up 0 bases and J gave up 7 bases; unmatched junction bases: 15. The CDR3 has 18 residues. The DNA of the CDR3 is TGTGCCAGCAGCGTAGATGGCGGGGGGCCCCTCCTAGCGAATGAGCAGTTCTTC. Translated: CASSVDGGGPLLANEQFF.

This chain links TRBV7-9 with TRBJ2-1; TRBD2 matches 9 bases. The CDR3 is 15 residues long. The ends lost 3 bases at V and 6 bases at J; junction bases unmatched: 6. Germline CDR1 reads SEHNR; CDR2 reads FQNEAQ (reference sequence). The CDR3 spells CASSLDSGGLNEQFF. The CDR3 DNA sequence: TGTGCCAGCAGCTTGGATAGCGGGGGACTCAATGAGCAGTTCTTC.

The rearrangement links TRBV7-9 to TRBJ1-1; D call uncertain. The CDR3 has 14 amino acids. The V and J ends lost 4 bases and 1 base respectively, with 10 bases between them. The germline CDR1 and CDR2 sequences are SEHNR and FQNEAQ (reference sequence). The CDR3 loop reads CASSSGLKNTEAFF. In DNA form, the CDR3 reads TGTGCCAGCAGCTCAGGACTCAAGAACACTGAAGCTTTCTTT. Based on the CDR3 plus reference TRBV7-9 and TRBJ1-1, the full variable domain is DTGVSQNPRHKITKRGQNVTFRCDPISEHNRLYWYRQTLGQGPEFLTYFQNEAQLEKSRLLSDRFSAERPKGSFSTLEIQRTEQGDSAMYLCASSSGLKNTEAFFGQGTRLTVV.

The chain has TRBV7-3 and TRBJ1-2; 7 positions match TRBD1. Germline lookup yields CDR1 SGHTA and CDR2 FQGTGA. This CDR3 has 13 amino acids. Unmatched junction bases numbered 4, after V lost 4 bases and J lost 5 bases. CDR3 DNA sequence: TGTGCCAGCAGCTCCCCGACAGGGTATGGCTACACCTTC. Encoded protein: CASSSPTGYGYTF.

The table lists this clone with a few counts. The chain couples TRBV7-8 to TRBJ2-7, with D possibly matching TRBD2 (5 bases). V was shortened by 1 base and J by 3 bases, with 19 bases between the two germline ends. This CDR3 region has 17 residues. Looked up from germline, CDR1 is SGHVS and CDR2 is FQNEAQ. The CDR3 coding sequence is TGTGCCAGCAGCTTAGATGAGGACTTCTTCCCCCTCTACGAGCAGTACTTC. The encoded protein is CASSLDEDFFPLYEQYF.

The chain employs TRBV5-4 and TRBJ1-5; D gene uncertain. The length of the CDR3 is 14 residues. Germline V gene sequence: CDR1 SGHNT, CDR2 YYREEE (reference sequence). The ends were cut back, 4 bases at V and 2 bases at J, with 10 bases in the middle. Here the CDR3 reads CASSPGRGNQPQHF. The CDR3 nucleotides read TGTGCCAGCAGCCCGGGGAGGGGCAATCAGCCCCAGCATTTT.